One TCR beta chain is described in this entry. Its cognate antigen is unknown. Coverage ceases 3 residues before the CDR3 finishes, and the germline J gene fills in the end. The data derive from a study of T cells in women clearing cervical HPV infection. Overall study context: Control women cleared a single incident HPV16 infection within 12 months. Case blood drawn at lesion detection; control blood after infection cleared. Study results and limitations: Controls had more TRBV6-7 (0.16%) than cases (about 0.11%).

The CDR3 has 11 amino acids. Germline lookup yields CDR1 KGHSH and CDR2 LQKENI. Method: immunoSEQ multiplex PCR; TCRdb's copy keeps in-frame clones and lacks some. Its table records tens of thousands of clones. The receptor comes from a woman between 18 and 75 years old with a cervical HPV16 infection that either progressed to CIN3+ or cleared (not recorded which). Sequencing was done on a sample of blood buffy coat. This sequence joins TRBV18 and TRBJ1-2; D call uncertain. The part of the CDR3 DNA that was read is TGTGCCAGCTGGCGGGCAGATACC. Residues: CASWRADT. Given in full, the CDR3 is CASWRADTYTF. Full variable domain (outside the CDR3, taken from reference TRBV18 and TRBJ1-2): NAGVMQNPRHLVRRRGQEARLRCSPMKGHSHVYWYRQLPEEGLKFMVYLQKENIIDESGMPKERFSAEFPKEGPSILRIQQVVRGDSAAYFCASWRADTYTFGSGTRLTVV.